The 18 T cell receptor beta chains presented below share a single source sample, sequenced in a study of early T cells in non-severe SARS-CoV-2 infection. TCRdb reprocessed the 5' RACE reads with MiXCR, giving one entry per CDR3 protein. The table has tens of thousands of distinct CDR3 sequences, roughly 5.7% seen once. The specimen was whole blood. The receptors were sampled from an adult who was a healthcare worker with PCR-confirmed SARS-CoV-2 infection or an uninfected control (not recorded which).

This chain uses TRBV27 with TRBJ1-5; 7 bases line up with TRBD1. Germline CDR1 reads MNHEY; CDR2 reads SMNVEV (reference sequence). Trimming at V came to 3 bases and at J to 4 bases, leaving 6 bases not matched to a gene. The CDR3 sequence is 15 residues long. This CDR3 reads CASSFIGQVNQPQHF. The CDR3 region has the DNA TGTGCCAGCAGTTTTATCGGACAGGTTAATCAGCCCCAGCATTTT.

The gene calls are TRBV7-2 and TRBJ2-2, with a tentative D call TRBD1 (6 bases). V was shortened by 7 bases and J by 5 bases, with 17 bases between the two germline ends. This CDR3 is built from 15 residues. The germline gives CDR1 SGHTA, CDR2 FQGNSA. The CDR3 sequence: CASTSSLGGTGELFF. The CDR3, as DNA: TGTGCCAGCACTTCGTCCCTAGGGGGTACCGGGGAGCTGTTTTTT.

This chain connects TRBV13 to TRBJ2-3, with 7 nucleotides matching TRBD1. The germline gives CDR1 PRHDT, CDR2 FYEKMQ (reference sequence). The CDR3 extends over 15 amino acids. Losses at the gene ends were 5 bases for V and 1 base for J; bases not matched to a gene: 6. This CDR3 reads CASSDRDSGTDTQYF. CDR3 nucleotide sequence: TGTGCCAGCAGCGACCGGGACAGTGGCACAGATACGCAGTATTTT.

This clonotype appeared many times. The V call is TRBV28, the J call TRBJ1-4; 9 bases align to TRBD1. The CDR3 consists of 14 residues. Germline CDR1 MDHEN, CDR2 SYDVKM. Unmatched junction bases numbered 4, after V lost 3 bases and J lost 8 bases. The CDR3 DNA follows: TGTGCCAGCAGTTTTACAGGGGGCCGGGAAAAACTGTTTTTT. Translation gives CASSFTGGREKLFF.

This clonotype was found many times. The chain uses TRBV7-6 and TRBJ2-5; D remains unclear. V lost 2 bases to trimming and J lost 1 base, with 8 bases between them. CDR1 and CDR2 (germline): SGHVS, FNYEAQ. The CDR3 has 14 amino acids. The CDR3 nucleotides are TGTGCCAGCAGCTTACCCGGGTTCCAAGAGACCCAGTACTTC. This codes for CASSLPGFQETQYF. The whole variable domain, remainder taken from reference TRBV7-6 and TRBJ2-5, is GAGVSQSPRYKVTKRGQDVALRCDPISGHVSLYWYRQALGQGPEFLTYFNYEAQQDKSGLPNDRFSAERPEGSISTLTIQRTEQRDSAMYRCASSLPGFQETQYFGPGTRLLVL.

This clonotype was counted between two and nine times. The J gene is TRBJ2-1, the V gene TRBV20-1; 8 bases fit TRBD2. Germline CDR1 DFQATT, CDR2 SNEGSKA (reference sequence). This CDR3 spans 16 amino acids. Trimming removed 1 base from V and 6 bases from J; junction bases left unmatched: 11. The CDR3: CSARVGAGVGFNEQFF. Written as DNA, the CDR3 is TGCAGTGCTAGAGTAGGAGCGGGAGTGGGCTTCAATGAGCAGTTCTTC.

In the case of this clonotype: This sequence may be a read error, since a much larger clone differs from it by one base. V usage is TRBV27 and J usage is TRBJ1-2; D is possibly TRBD1 (6 bases). The CDR3 consists of 12 residues. Germline-derived CDR1 and CDR2 are MNHEY and SMNVEV (reference sequence). In DNA form, the CDR3 reads TGTACCAGCAGCCCCACAGGGAACCTCTACACCTTC. Its translation is CTSSPTGNLYTF.

This sequence joins TRBV27 and TRBJ2-3; D may be TRBD2 (5 bases). V was pared by 8 bases and J by 0 bases, with 15 bases between. CDR1 is MNHEY and CDR2 is SMNVEV in the germline V gene (reference sequence). CDR3 length equals 15 residues. CDR3 sequence: CASQTGGLSTDTQYF. The CDR3 DNA reads TGTGCCAGCCAGACTGGCGGGCTTAGCACAGATACGCAGTATTTT.

This clonotype was picked up many times. The chain links TRBV5-1 to TRBJ2-5; 7 bases fit TRBD1. V gave up 3 bases and J gave up 5 bases; unmatched junction bases: 28. This CDR3 has 21 amino acids. CDR1 and CDR2 (germline): SGHRS, YFSETQ. DNA of the CDR3: TGCGCCAGCAGCTCGCCCCGCAGCCAGATCGGGCGACAGGGTTATTTGGAGACCCAGTACTTC. It encodes CASSSPRSQIGRQGYLETQYF. Together with reference TRBV5-1 and TRBJ2-5, the CDR3 gives the full variable domain: KAGVTQTPRYLIKTRGQQVTLSCSPISGHRSVSWYQQTPGQGLQFLFEYFSETQRNKGNFPGRFSGRQFSNSRSEMNVSTLELGDSALYLCASSSPRSQIGRQGYLETQYFGPGTRLLVL.

V usage is TRBV20-1 and J usage is TRBJ1-5; unclear D gene. This CDR3 has 16 amino acids. Germline V lookup: CDR1 DFQATT, CDR2 SNEGSKA (reference sequence). V lost 3 bases to trimming and J lost 0 bases, with 15 bases between them. DNA of the CDR3: TGCAGTGCTAGCCGCGGGAGTGGAGGTAGCAATCAGCCCCAGCATTTT. Residues: CSASRGSGGSNQPQHF.

The J gene is TRBJ1-2, the V gene TRBV29-1; D possibly corresponds to TRBD1 (6 bases). Germline V gene lookup returns CDR1 SQVTM and CDR2 ANQGSEA. V lost 0 bases and J lost 3, with 20 bases in between. This CDR3 region has 17 residues. DNA of the CDR3: TGCAGCGTTGAAGATTATAAAAGGGACACCGGAGACTATGGCTACACCTTC. This codes for CSVEDYKRDTGDYGYTF.

This chain joins TRBV6-5 and TRBJ2-4; 7 bases are shared with TRBD1. This CDR3 region has 15 residues. The junction had 6 bases not matched to a gene; V was cut back by 5 bases and J by 2 bases. Germline CDR1 reads MNHEY; CDR2 reads SVGAGI. The CDR3 loop reads CASSKTGDTKNIQYF. CDR3 bases: TGTGCCAGCAGTAAAACAGGGGATACCAAAAACATTCAGTACTTC.

The chain joins TRBV2 to TRBJ2-5; 9 bases line up with TRBD2. V was pared by 5 bases and J by 5 bases, with 3 bases of the junction left unmatched. This CDR3 is 13 amino acids long. From germline, CDR1 is SNHLY and CDR2 FYNNEI. The chain's CDR3 is CASSRTSVETQYF. The CDR3 DNA reads as TGTGCCAGCAGTCGGACTAGCGTGGAGACCCAGTACTTC.

In its sample, this clonotype was seen many times. The chain couples TRBV2 to TRBJ1-4, with D uncertain. The CDR3 totals 15 residues. V was clipped by 8 bases and J by 8 bases, with 21 bases between them. Germline values: CDR1 SNHLY, CDR2 FYNNEI. DNA of the CDR3: TGTGCCAGCCTTTCATCCCAGACCTTGGGGGAAAAACTGTTTTTT. Translated: CASLSSQTLGEKLFF. Based on the CDR3 plus reference TRBV2 and TRBJ1-4, the full variable domain is EPEVTQTPSHQVTQMGQEVILRCVPISNHLYFYWYRQILGQKVEFLVSFYNNEISEKSEIFDDQFSVERPDGSNFTLKIRSTKLEDSAMYFCASLSSQTLGEKLFFGSGTQLSVL.

CDR3 amino acids: CASSLAGNYINEQFF. DNA of the CDR3: TGCGCCAGCAGCTTGGCCGGCAACTATATCAATGAGCAGTTCTTC. The chain joins TRBV5-1 to TRBJ2-1; unclear D gene. In germline, CDR1 is SGHRS, CDR2 YFSETQ. The CDR3 consists of 15 residues. Trimming removed 0 bases from V and 6 bases from J, with 13 bases in between.

The table lists this clonotype with a few counts. The rearrangement links TRBV21-1 to TRBJ1-6; TRBD1 is the table's D call and was not checked against the DNA. TRBV21-1 is a pseudogene segment. The CDR3 runs 16 residues. CDR3 nucleotide sequence: TGTGCCAGCAAATTCCTCGGGGGAGACTATAATTCACCCCTCCACTTT. Translated, it gives CASKFLGGDYNSPLHF.

The CDR3 reads CSARQDGRSYNEQFF. The CDR3, as DNA: TGCAGTGCTAGACAGGACGGACGCTCCTACAATGAGCAGTTCTTC. This chain joins TRBV20-1 and TRBJ2-1, with D unresolved. CDR3 length: 15 residues. Germline values: CDR1 DFQATT, CDR2 SNEGSKA (reference sequence). The V gene lost 2 bases and the J gene lost 0 bases, with 11 bases spanning the gap.

This clonotype was detected many times. The chain joins TRBV30 to TRBJ2-7; D is unclear. The CDR3 consists of 15 residues. Trimming shortened V by 0 bases and J by 0 bases, and 12 bases separated the two germline ends. Germline CDR1 GTSNPN, CDR2 SVGIG (reference sequence). CDR3 protein: CAWSVPLIGSYEQYF. As DNA, the CDR3 is TGTGCCTGGAGTGTACCTCTTATCGGCTCCTACGAGCAGTACTTC.